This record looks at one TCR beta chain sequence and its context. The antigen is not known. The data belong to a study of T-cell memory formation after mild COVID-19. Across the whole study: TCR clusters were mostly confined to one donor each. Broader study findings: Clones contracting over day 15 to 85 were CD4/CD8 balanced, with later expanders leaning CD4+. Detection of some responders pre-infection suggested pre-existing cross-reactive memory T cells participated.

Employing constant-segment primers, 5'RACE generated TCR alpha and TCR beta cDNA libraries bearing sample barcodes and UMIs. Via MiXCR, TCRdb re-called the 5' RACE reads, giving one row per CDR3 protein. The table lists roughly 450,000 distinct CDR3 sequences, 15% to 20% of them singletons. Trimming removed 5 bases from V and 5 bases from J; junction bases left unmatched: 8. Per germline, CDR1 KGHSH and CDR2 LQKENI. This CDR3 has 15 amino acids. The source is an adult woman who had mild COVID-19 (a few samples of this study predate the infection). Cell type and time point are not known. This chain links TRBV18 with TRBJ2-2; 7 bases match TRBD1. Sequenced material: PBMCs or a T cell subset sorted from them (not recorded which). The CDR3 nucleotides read TGTGCCAGCTCAACAACGACAGGGCGAACCGGGGAGCTGTTTTTT. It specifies CASSTTTGRTGELFF.